This TCR beta chain stems from a study of OX40 agonist ivuxolimab in advanced cancers. Study information: Three patients responded partially, comprising one with hepatocellular carcinoma and two with cutaneous melanoma.

As for this clone: Its antigen is still unknown.

Study-wide points: Expanded clones were, on average, more numerous among CD8+ T cells than CD4+.

CDR3 size: 14 residues. Germline V lookup: CDR1 SGDLS, CDR2 YYNGEE. V was cut by 2 bases and J by 6 bases, with 15 bases left in between. Profiling relied on immunoSEQ multiplex PCR, and the TCRdb table lists in-frame clones only, not all of them. The profile shows roughly 18,000 clones, 75% to 90% of them singletons. This sequence originates from an adult with an advanced solid tumor such as melanoma, head and neck, liver or kidney cancer. The sample consisted of CD4+ or CD8+ T cells sorted from blood, taken in a trial of the OX40 agonist ivuxolimab. This chain connects TRBV9 to TRBJ2-7; D is perhaps TRBD1 or TRBD2 (6 bases each). As DNA, the CDR3 is TGTGCCAGCAGCGTGGGGGCACTAGCTCTCGAGCAGTACTTC. It specifies CASSVGALALEQYF.